This T cell receptor beta chain was sequenced in a study of T cell responses to AZD1222 COVID-19 vaccine. General observations from the study: Donors, mostly white British, included more females; clonal diversity was possibly underestimated. AZD1222 recipients seropositive at baseline numbered only six or seven. The study sampled repertoires only after the peak T cell response.

On this clone itself: Its antigen is as yet unknown.

CDR1 and CDR2 (germline): MNHEY, SVGAGI. The CDR3 contains 12 residues. V shed 7 bases and J shed 13 bases, with 14 bases lying between them. The repertoire was sequenced with immunoSEQ multiplex PCR; TCRdb's copy has only in-frame clones and lacks some. The sample records about 93,000 clones, 85% to 90% being singletons. This receptor was taken from an adult in good health. The chain is built from TRBV6-5 and TRBJ1-6; tentatively, D is TRBD1 (6 bases). The material was peripheral blood, obtained on day 0 of MenACWY control vaccination. CDR3 residues: CASMGPRGPLHF. The CDR3 DNA reads as TGTGCCAGCATGGGACCCAGGGGCCCCCTCCACTTT.